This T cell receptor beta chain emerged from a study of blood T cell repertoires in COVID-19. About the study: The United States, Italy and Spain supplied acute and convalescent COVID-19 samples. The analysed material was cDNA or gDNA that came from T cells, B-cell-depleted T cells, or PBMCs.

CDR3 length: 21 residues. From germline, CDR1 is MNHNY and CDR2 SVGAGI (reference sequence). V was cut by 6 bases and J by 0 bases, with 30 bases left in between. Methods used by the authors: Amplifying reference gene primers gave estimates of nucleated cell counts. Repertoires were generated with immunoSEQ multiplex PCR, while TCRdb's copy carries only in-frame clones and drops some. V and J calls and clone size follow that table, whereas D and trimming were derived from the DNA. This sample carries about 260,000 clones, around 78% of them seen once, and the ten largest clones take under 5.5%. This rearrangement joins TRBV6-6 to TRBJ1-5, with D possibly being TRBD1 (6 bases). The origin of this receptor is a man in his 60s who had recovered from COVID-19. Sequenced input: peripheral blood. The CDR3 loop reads CASSPPVTGPSLIYSNQPQHF. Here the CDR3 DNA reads TGTGCCAGCAGCCCCCCCGTTACAGGGCCTTCCTTAATTTATAGCAATCAGCCCCAGCATTTT.